The entry below describes one T cell receptor beta chain. No cognate antigen has been identified for it. No much larger clonotype is one base removed from it; base qualities were not supplied. TCRbeta CDR3 regions were amplified from genomic DNA using the immunoSEQ Assay, a bias-controlled multiplex PCR. The study's processing was this. Nucleated cell counts per sample were estimated from amplification of reference gene primers within the assay. To quantify the absolute abundance of each unique TCRbeta CDR3 rearrangement, sequence reads were collapsed and filtered. Productive Simpson clonality was computed per sample as the square root of Simpson's diversity index over productive rearrangements. Held by TCRdb, this immuneACCESS table contains in-frame sequences only and omits some clones. Under half of the omission traces to an unresolved V gene where checked; the cause of the rest is unknown. The V and J calls and the clone size are those of that table, but D and trimming were determined from the DNA. In all, the sample holds under 200,000 clones, and 75% to 90% of those were seen once. The ten most abundant clones make up roughly 2.2% of the sample.

The V end loses 4 bases and the J end loses 9 bases, and a stretch of 11 bases separates them. As encoded in the germline V gene, CDR1 is SGHRS while CDR2 is YFSETQ. The CDR3 has 12 amino acids, counting the end cysteine and phenylalanine. Just the 36-base CDR3 DNA is kept, in frame starting at base 1. Each collaborating institution followed its own protocols to collect whole blood in K2EDTA tubes. For TCRbeta analysis, collaborator samples were shipped as frozen whole blood, as isolated PBMCs, or as DNA extracted from either sample type. This specimen comes from a study of blood T cell repertoires in COVID-19 (dated by TCRdb to about 2020). The study in broad terms: Samples from collaborators originated in the United States, Italy and Spain and spanned both the acute and convalescent phases of COVID-19. The material from the prospective study consisted of cDNA or gDNA derived from T cells, B-cell-depleted T cells, or PBMCs. Where available, HLA class I and class II types were obtained from metadata supplied by the sample provider rather than from assay-based typing. Samples were obtained from the ongoing ImmuneRACE study (first 160 participants) and from 950 to 1,500 subjects provided by 6 global collaborators. Deeply sampled blood TCRbeta repertoires from subjects exposed to, actively infected with, or recovered from COVID-19 were included in the dataset. Sample metadata almost always included a de-identified subject ID, COVID-19 status, age in years and sex. A freely available public database, intended as a resource for researchers studying the immune response to SARS-CoV-2, is where the repertoires were released.

Study-level results and caveats: How much clinical and demographic metadata was included differed by source and by participant, and the metadata was provided uncurated.

This clonotype was obtained from a man aged 65 to 85 with active or convalescent COVID-19. Specimen: peripheral blood. The chain uses TRBV5-1 and TRBJ2-1; there is no confident call for the D gene. The nucleotides read TGCGCCAGCAGCCCAGATTGGAGTGAGCAGTTCTTC. Its translation reads: CASSPDWSEQFF.